A few counts support the clone carrying this TCR beta chain. The method was immunoSEQ multiplex PCR; TCRdb's version includes in-frame clones alone and lacks a portion of them. The sample shows 120,000 to 150,000 clones, approximately 84% of them seen only once. These data are taken from a study of blood T cell repertoires in COVID-19. Across the study: Either two negative PCRs, clearance, or symptom resolution qualified Cohort 3 donors as recovered.

This CDR3 has 15 residues. V lost 5 bases and J 0 bases, leaving 13 bases between the germline ends. Germline V gives CDR1 LNHDA, CDR2 SQIVND (reference sequence). The sequencing sample was made of PBMCs or T cells enriched from blood (not recorded which). The receptor was isolated from a man aged 45-65 years in a cohort exposed to, infected with or recovered from COVID-19 (not recorded which). This chain connects TRBV19 to TRBJ1-1, with D unclear. The CDR3 spells CASSSSPSLNTEAFF. The CDR3 DNA follows: TGTGCCAGTAGTTCCTCCCCGTCCTTGAACACTGAAGCTTTCTTT. Filled out from reference TRBV19 and TRBJ1-1, the complete variable domain reads DGGITQSPKYLFRKEGQNVTLSCEQNLNHDAMYWYRQDPGQGLRLIYYSQIVNDFQKGDIAEGYSVSREKKESFPLTVTSAQKNPTAFYLCASSSSPSLNTEAFFGQGTRLTVV.